What follows is one TCR beta chain and its context. Its matching antigen is unknown. This sample is drawn from a study of T cells in Graves' hyperthyroidism and ophthalmopathy. Whole-study findings and limits: A median 6.5 months before onset, the model predicted ophthalmopathy. Most expanded thyroid clonotypes above 0.001 recurred in blood.

Authors of the study amplified TCR beta CDR3 regions from RNA transcripts. The HTBI primer set drove a first-round RT-PCR of the TCR CDR3. TCRdb reprocessed the multiplex PCR reads with MiXCR, giving one entry per CDR3 protein. The sample lists over 400,000 distinct CDR3 sequences; around 15% were seen once. This CDR3 comprises 14 residues. The germline CDR1 and CDR2 sequences are SGHRS and YFSETQ. The V and J ends lost 0 bases and 1 base respectively, with 7 bases between them. The rearrangement links TRBV5-1 to TRBJ2-5; D ambiguous. Input material: blood. The source of this sequence is a man younger than 30 with Graves' ophthalmopathy. The CDR3 coding sequence is TGCGCCAGCAGCTTGGAGTATAGCCAAGAGACCCAGTACTTC. Translating it yields CASSLEYSQETQYF.